A selection of T cell receptor beta chains follows, all from one sample in a study of cytotoxic CD8 clonotypes in ibrutinib-treated CLL. Only in-frame clones appear in the TCRdb table, and some are missing; sequencing was by immunoSEQ multiplex PCR. Of about 140,000 clones listed, roughly 90% are singletons. The material was PBMCs, obtained after 12 months of ibrutinib treatment. The receptor source for this set is a human donor with chronic lymphocytic leukemia. Both conserved end residues are part of each CDR3. Some rows have no size entry. The others give once, few or many, or a class for an expanded clone.

clone size | V gene | CDR3 protein
. | TRBV6-9 | CASSSMALTPYEQYF
. | TRBV7-2 | CASSLERELEQYF
. | TRBV11-1 | CASRYSGANVLTF
. | TRBV19 | CASRDRGIETQYF
once | TRBV25-1 | CASSEYIGGTSGTHEQFF
few | TRBV11-2 | CASSLELDGVADTQYF
. | TRBV19 | CASTFSTPNYGYTF
. | TRBV23-1 | CASSQAGGLGGNIQYF
. | TRBV29-1 | CSVQSSYEQYF
. | TRBV19 | CASSIGQGGTHEQYF
. | TRBV7-3 | CASSPQGGEKLFF
. | TRBV30 | CACPGGGSGMDTQYF
. | TRBV5-8 | CASSLVIQGSGKGEQFF
. | TRBV7-9 | CASSVIWVADEQYF
. | TRBV6-1 | CASSARPGQGAFGANVLTF
. | TRBV6-6 | CASSKGALMNNEQFF
. | TRBV6-5 | CASSKTDTNTEAFF
. | TRBV13 | CATGGRVGGNIQYF
. | TRBV2 | CASSELGTGVTGELFF
. | TRBV28 | CASRGALQETQYF
. | TRBV11-3 | CASSLSTGTGFTDTQYF
. | TRBV5-1 | CASSALSGARDTQYF
. | TRBV25-1 | CASSGYFGREGYNEQFF
. | TRBV15 | CATSRDRPTGSYNEQFF
. | TRBV6-5 | CASSYSDRGDGYTF
. | TRBV25-1 | CASSEGSLPQLFF
. | TRBV18 | CASSPNRDDIQYF
. | TRBV10-1 | CASSSGRVTDTQYF
. | TRBV12-5 | CASGLLAGHNEQFF
. | TRBV7-9 | CASTPTTTEAFF
. | TRBV7-2 | CASSLAQEIVEQYF
. | TRBV6-5 | CASSYRGVETQYF
. | TRBV6-6 | CASSYQRQGTGELFF
. | TRBV28 | CASSLTDYGYTF
. | TRBV7-2 | CASSLFGLGVAQPQHF
. | TRBV6-9 | CASRRQGMTEAFF
. | TRBV29-1 | CSVERLAGGPDTQYF
. | TRBV4-1 | CASSGELADSYNEQFF
. | TRBV19 | CASSILREATEAFF
. | TRBV18 | CASSPTSGGSHYEQYF
. | TRBV19 | CASSIFAGKEGYTF
. | TRBV28 | CASSLFTGPSSYNEQFF
. | TRBV7-8 | CASSQYQETQYF
. | TRBV19 | CASRTVSNQPQHF
. | TRBV28 | CASLAGNRGYEQYF
. | TRBV10-3 | CAISESTGGRVYF
once | TRBV19 | CASSRLQETQYF